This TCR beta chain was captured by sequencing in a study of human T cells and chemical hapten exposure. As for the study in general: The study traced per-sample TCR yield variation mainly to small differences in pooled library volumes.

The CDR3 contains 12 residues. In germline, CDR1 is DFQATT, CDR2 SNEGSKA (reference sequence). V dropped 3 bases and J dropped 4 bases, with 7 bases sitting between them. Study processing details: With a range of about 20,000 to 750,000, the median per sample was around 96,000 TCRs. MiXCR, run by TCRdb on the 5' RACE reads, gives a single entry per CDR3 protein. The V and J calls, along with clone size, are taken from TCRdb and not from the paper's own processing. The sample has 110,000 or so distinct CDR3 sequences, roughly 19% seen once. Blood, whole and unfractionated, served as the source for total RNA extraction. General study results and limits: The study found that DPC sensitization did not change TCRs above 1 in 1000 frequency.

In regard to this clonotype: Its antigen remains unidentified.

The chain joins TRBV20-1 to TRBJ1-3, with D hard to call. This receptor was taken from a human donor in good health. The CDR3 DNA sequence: TGCAGTGCTAGTGGGCAAGGAAACACCATATATTTT. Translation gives CSASGQGNTIYF.